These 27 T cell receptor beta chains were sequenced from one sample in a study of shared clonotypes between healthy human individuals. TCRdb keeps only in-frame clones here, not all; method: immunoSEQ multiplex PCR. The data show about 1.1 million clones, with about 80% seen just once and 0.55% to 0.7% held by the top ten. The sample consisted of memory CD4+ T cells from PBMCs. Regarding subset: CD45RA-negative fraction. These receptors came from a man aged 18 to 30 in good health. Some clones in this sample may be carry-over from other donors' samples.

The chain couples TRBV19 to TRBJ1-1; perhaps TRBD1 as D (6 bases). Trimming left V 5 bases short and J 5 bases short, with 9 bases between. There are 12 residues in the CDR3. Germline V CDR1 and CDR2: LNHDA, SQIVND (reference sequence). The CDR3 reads CASSRTGTEAFF. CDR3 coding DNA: TGTGCCAGTAGTCGAACAGGGACTGAAGCTTTCTTT.

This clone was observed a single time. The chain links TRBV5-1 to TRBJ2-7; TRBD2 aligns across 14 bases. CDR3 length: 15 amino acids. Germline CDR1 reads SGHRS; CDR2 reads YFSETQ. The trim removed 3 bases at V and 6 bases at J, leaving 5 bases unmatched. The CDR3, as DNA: TGCGCCAGCAGCTGGGGGACTAGCGGGAGCGGCGAGCAGTACTTC. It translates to CASSWGTSGSGEQYF.

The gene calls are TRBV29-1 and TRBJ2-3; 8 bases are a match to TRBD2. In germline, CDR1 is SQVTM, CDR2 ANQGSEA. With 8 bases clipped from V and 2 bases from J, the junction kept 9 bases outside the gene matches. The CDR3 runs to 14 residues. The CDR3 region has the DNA TGCAGCCTGCGGGGGGCTGGGGCCACAGATACGCAGTATTTT. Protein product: CSLRGAGATDTQYF.

The CDR3 nucleotides read TGCGCCAGCAGCTTGGAGCACAACACTGAAGCTTTCTTT. Translating gives CASSLEHNTEAFF. The J gene is TRBJ1-1, the V gene TRBV5-1, with no clear D. The CDR3 contains 13 residues. Germline V CDR1 and CDR2: SGHRS, YFSETQ. The germline V and J ends were trimmed by 0 bases and 2 bases, with 5 bases remaining between them.

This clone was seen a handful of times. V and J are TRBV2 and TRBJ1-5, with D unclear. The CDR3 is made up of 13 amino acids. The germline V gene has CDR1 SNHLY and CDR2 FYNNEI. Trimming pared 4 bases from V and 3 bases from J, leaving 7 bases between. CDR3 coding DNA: TGTGCCAGCAGTGGGGCACCCAATCAGCCCCAGCATTTT. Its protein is CASSGAPNQPQHF.

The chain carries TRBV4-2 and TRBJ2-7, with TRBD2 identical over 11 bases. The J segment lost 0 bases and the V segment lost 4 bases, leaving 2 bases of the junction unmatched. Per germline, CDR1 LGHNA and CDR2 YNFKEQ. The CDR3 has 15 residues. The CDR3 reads CASSPTSGASYEQYF. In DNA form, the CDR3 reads TGTGCCAGCAGCCCGACTAGCGGGGCCTCCTACGAGCAGTACTTC.

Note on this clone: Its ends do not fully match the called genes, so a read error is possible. CDR3 sequence reads: CASSFTDREQFF. The CDR3 DNA follows: TGTGCCAGCAGCTTTACTGACCGAGAGCAGTTCTTC. This sequence joins TRBV5-1 and TRBJ2-1; unclear D gene. Per the germline V gene, CDR1 is SGHRS and CDR2 is YFSETQ. The CDR3 totals 12 residues.

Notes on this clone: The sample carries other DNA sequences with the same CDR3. This CDR3 reads CASSDSGGTEAFF. Here the CDR3 DNA reads TGTGCCAGCAGTGATTCGGGGGGCACTGAAGCTTTCTTT. The chain uses TRBV2 and TRBJ1-1; TRBD1 is a possible D gene (5 bases). There are 13 residues in the CDR3. Germline CDR1 and CDR2: SNHLY and FYNNEI. The V end was cut by 3 bases, the J end by 4 bases, with 9 bases between. Drawing the rest from reference TRBV2 and TRBJ1-1, the complete variable domain is EPEVTQTPSHQVTQMGQEVILRCVPISNHLYFYWYRQILGQKVEFLVSFYNNEISEKSEIFDDQFSVERPDGSNFTLKIRSTKLEDSAMYFCASSDSGGTEAFFGQGTRLTVV.

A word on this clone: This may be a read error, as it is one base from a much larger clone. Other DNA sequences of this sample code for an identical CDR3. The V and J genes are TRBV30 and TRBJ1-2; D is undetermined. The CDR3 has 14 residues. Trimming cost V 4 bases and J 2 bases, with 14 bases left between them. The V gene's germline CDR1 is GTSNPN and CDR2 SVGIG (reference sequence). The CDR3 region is CAWTRGSGNYGYTF. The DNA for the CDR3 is TGTGCCTGGACCAGAGGAAGCGGGAACTATGGCTACACCTTC. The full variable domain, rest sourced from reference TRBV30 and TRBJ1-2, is SQTIHQWPATLVQPVGSPLSLECTVEGTSNPNLYWYRQAAGRGLQLLFYSVGIGQISSEVPQNLSASRPQDRQFILSSKKLLLSDSGFYLCAWTRGSGNYGYTFGSGTRLTVV.

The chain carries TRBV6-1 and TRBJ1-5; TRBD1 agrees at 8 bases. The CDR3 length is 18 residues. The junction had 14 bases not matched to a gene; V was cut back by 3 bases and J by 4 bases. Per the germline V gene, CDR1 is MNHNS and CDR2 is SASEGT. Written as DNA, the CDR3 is TGTGCCAGCAGTGACCCGCTAAGTACAGGGGGTTCTAATCAGCCCCAGCATTTT. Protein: CASSDPLSTGGSNQPQHF.

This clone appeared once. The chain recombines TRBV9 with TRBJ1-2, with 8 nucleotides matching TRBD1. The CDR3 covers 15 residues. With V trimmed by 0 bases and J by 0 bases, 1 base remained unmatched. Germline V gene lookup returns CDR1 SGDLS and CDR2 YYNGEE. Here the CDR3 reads CASSVGQGPNYGYTF. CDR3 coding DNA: TGTGCCAGCAGCGTAGGACAGGGGCCTAACTATGGCTACACCTTC. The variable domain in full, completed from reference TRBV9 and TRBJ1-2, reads DSGVTQTPKHLITATGQRVTLRCSPRSGDLSVYWYQQSLDQGLQFLIQYYNGEERAKGNILERFSAQQFPDLHSELNLSSLELGDSALYFCASSVGQGPNYGYTFGSGTRLTVV.

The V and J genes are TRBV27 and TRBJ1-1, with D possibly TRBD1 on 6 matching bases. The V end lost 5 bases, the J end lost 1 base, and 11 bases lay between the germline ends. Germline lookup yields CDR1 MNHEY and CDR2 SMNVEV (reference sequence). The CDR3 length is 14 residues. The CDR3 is CASSAGAPNTEAFF. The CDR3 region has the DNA TGTGCCAGCAGTGCAGGGGCCCCGAACACTGAAGCTTTCTTT.

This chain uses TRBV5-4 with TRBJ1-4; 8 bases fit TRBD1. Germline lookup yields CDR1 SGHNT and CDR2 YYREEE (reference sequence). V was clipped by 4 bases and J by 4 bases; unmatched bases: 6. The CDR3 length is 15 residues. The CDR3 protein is CASSLRGTGNEKLFF. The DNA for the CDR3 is TGTGCCAGCAGCCTCCGGGGGACAGGTAATGAAAAACTGTTTTTT. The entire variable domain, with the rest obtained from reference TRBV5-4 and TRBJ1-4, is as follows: ETGVTQSPTHLIKTRGQQVTLRCSSQSGHNTVSWYQQALGQGPQFIFQYYREEENGRGNFPPRFSGLQFPNYSSELNVNALELDDSALYLCASSLRGTGNEKLFFGSGTQLSVL.

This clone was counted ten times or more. CDR3: CATSRRRDIWDRNTEAFF. The CDR3 nucleotides read TGTGCCACCAGCAGACGTCGGGACATTTGGGATCGGAACACTGAAGCTTTCTTT. The chain carries TRBV15 and TRBJ1-1; tentative D call: TRBD1 (6 bases). Germline assignment: CDR1 LNHNV and CDR2 YYDKDF (reference sequence). The V end was cut by 2 bases, the J end by 1 base, with 20 bases between. There are 18 residues in the CDR3.

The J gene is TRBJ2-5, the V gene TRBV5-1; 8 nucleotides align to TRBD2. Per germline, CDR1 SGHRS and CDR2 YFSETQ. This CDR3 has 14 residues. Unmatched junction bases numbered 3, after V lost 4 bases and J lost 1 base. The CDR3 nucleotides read TGCGCCAGCAGCCAACTAGCGGCCCAAGAGACCCAGTACTTC. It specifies CASSQLAAQETQYF.

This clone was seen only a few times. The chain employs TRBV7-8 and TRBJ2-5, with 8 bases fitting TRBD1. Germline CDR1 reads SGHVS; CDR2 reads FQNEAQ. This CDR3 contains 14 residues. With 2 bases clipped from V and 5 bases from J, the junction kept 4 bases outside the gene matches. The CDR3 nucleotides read TGTGCCAGCAGCTTACAGGGGGCCGGGGAGACCCAGTACTTC. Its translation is CASSLQGAGETQYF.

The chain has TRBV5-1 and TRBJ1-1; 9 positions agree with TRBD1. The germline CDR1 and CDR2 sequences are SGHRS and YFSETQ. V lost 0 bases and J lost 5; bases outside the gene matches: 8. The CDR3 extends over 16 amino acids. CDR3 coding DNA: TGCGCCAGCAGCTTGGCCCCCACGGGACAGGGAACTGAAGCTTTCTTT. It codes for CASSLAPTGQGTEAFF.

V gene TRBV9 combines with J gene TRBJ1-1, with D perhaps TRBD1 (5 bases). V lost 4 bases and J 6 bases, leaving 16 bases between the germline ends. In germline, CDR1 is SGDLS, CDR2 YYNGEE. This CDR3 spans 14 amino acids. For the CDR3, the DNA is TGTGCCAGCAGCTCAGGACAACTGTACGCTGAAGCTTTCTTT. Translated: CASSSGQLYAEAFF.

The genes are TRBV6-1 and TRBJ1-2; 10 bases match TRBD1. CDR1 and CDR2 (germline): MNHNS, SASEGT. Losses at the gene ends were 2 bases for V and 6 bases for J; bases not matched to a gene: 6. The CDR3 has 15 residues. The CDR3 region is CASSELGTGVHGYTF. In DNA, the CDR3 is TGTGCCAGCAGTGAATTGGGGACAGGGGTCCATGGCTACACCTTC.

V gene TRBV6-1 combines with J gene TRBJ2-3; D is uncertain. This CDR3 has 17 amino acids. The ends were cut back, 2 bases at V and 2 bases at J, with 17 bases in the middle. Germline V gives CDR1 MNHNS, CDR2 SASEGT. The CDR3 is CASSEYLRKEYTDTQYF. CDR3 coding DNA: TGTGCCAGCAGTGAATATTTGCGGAAAGAATACACAGATACGCAGTATTTT.

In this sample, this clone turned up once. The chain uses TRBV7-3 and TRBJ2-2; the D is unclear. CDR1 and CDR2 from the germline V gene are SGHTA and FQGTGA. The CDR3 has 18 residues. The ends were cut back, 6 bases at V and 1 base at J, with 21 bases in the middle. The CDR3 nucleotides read TGTGCCAGCAGTATTAGGGCGGCGAAGGAAGGGAACACCGGGGAGCTGTTTTTT. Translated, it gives CASSIRAAKEGNTGELFF.

The CDR3 here is CASSPRPIPGEQYF. CDR3 bases: TGTGCCAGCAGCCCTCGACCCATACCGGGCGAGCAGTACTTC. The rearrangement joins TRBV7-8 to TRBJ2-7; unclear D gene. Deletions cut 5 bases from V and 6 bases from J, with 17 bases between. The germline V gene encodes CDR1 SGHVS and CDR2 FQNEAQ. This CDR3 has 14 residues.

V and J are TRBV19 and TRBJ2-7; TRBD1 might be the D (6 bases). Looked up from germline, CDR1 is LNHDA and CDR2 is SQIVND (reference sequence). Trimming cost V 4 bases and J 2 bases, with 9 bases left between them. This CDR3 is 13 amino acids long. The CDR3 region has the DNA TGTGCCAGTAGTAACAGGGAAGCCTACGAGCAGTACTTC. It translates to CASSNREAYEQYF. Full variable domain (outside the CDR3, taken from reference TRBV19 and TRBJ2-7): DGGITQSPKYLFRKEGQNVTLSCEQNLNHDAMYWYRQDPGQGLRLIYYSQIVNDFQKGDIAEGYSVSREKKESFPLTVTSAQKNPTAFYLCASSNREAYEQYFGPGTRLTVT.

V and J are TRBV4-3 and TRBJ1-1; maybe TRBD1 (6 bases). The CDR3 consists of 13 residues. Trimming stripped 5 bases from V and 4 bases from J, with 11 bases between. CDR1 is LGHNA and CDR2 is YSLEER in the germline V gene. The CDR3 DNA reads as TGCGCCAGCAGCAACTGGGGGCGCACTGAAGCTTTCTTT. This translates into CASSNWGRTEAFF.

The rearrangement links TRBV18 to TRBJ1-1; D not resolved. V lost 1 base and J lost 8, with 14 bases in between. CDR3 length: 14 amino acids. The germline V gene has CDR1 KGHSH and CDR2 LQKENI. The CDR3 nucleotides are TGTGCCAGCTCACCACTTATATCGGGCCCCGAAGCTTTCTTT. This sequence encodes CASSPLISGPEAFF.

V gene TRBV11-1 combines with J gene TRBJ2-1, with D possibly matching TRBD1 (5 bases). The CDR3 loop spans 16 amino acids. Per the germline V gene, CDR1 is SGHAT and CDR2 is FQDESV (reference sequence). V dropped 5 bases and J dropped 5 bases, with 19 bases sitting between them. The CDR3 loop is CASSLNRRQPDNEQFF. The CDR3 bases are TGTGCCAGCAGCCTAAACCGTCGACAGCCGGACAATGAGCAGTTCTTC.

For the CDR3, the DNA is TGTGCCAGCAGTTTAAATGGGGAAGGGGAGCAGTACTTC. This gives the protein CASSLNGEGEQYF. The V gene is TRBV27, the J gene TRBJ2-7; D is uncertain. Between the trimmed V and J ends, which lost 2 bases and 7 bases, there was a span of 12 bases. Germline CDR1 and CDR2: MNHEY and SMNVEV (reference sequence). The CDR3 contains 13 residues.